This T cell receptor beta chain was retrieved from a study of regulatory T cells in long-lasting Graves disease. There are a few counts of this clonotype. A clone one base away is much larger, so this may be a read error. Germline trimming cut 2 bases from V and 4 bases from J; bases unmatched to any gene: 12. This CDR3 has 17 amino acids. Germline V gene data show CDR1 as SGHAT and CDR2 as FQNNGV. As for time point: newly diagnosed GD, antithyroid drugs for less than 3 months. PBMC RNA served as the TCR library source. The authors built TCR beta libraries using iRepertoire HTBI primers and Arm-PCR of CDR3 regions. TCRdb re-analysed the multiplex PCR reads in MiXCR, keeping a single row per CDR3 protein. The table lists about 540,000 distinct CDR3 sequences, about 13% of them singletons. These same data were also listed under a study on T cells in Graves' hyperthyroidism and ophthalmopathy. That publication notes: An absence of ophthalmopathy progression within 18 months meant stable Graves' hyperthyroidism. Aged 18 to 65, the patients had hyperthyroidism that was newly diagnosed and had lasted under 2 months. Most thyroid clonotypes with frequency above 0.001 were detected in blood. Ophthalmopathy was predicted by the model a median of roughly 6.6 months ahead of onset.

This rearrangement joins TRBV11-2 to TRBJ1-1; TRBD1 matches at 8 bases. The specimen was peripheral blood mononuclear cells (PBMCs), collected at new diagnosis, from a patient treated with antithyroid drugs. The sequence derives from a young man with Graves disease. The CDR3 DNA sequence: TGTGCCAGCAGCTTAATCAAAGGCAGGGGGCATGGCACTGAAGCTTTCTTT. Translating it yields CASSLIKGRGHGTEAFF.